This entry concerns a single T cell receptor beta chain. Its antigen is unidentified. V lost 3 bases, J lost 5 bases, and 7 bases lay in between. The CDR3 loop spans 13 amino acids. Germline assignment: CDR1 MGHDK and CDR2 SYGVNS. TCRdb's copy holds only in-frame clones and misses some; the assay was immunoSEQ multiplex PCR. Here the sample spans 26,000 or so clones, under 80% being singletons. Unexposed donor CD4+ T cells date from about 2011-2019, before the COVID-19 pandemic. CD4+ T cells were isolated from the cells after around 9 days of culture. These data come from a study of CD4 T cells in relation to SARS-CoV-2 and coronaviruses. Study as a whole: PBMCs were cultured with antigen for 10 days before TCR beta sequencing. Crossreactive spike epitopes shared across donors were mapped to their HLA restriction. Whole-study findings and limits: Compared with monoreactive clones, crossreactive clones showed significantly weaker SARS-CoV-2 expansion.

The material sequenced was CD4+ T cells from PBMCs, cultured in vitro. The origin of this receptor is a human donor in good health. V is TRBV25-1 and J is TRBJ2-2; D is undetermined. Here the CDR3 reads CASSEGWTGELFF. The CDR3 region has the DNA TGTGCCAGCAGTGAGGGATGGACCGGGGAGCTGTTTTTT.